This T cell receptor beta chain stems from a study of early T cells in non-severe SARS-CoV-2 infection. Study context: Unsorted whole-blood RNA was sequenced in bulk, leaving chains unpaired.

Study-wide points: In VDJdb matching, anti-spike CD8 responses were favored while private and CD4 specificities went missing.

Researchers attached unique molecular identifiers to individual cDNA molecules. TCRdb passed the 5' RACE reads through MiXCR, listing each CDR3 protein once. The repertoire holds about 31,000 distinct CDR3 sequences, with around 5.4% as singletons. This clonotype was seen at least ten times. The antigen remains undetermined. Material for sequencing was whole blood. The source of this sequence is an adult who was a healthcare worker with PCR-confirmed SARS-CoV-2 infection or an uninfected control (not recorded which).

The CDR3 here is CASRSGLAGGNTGELFF. The CDR3 DNA is TGTGCCAGCAGATCGGGACTAGCGGGAGGGAACACCGGGGAGCTGTTTTTT. The chain links TRBV5-4 to TRBJ2-2, with 15 bases matching TRBD2. This CDR3 spans 17 amino acids. J was trimmed by 1 base and V by 5 bases; bases with no gene match: 3. Germline assignment: CDR1 SGHNT and CDR2 YYREEE (reference sequence).